One sample yielded the 32 T cell receptor beta chains listed below, sequenced in a study of T-cell reconstitution after alpha-beta-depleted transplantation in children. Library preparation (for TCRbeta) was performed with unique molecular identifiers. TCRdb fed the PCR reads into MiXCR, producing one record per CDR3 protein. This repertoire shows about 350,000 distinct CDR3 sequences, about 14% found once; its top ten account for roughly 4.3%. The specimen comprised PBMCs, sampled from the stem cell graft. The receptors here all came from a human donor who donated a stem cell graft to a child with Fanconi anemia.

This clonotype was counted many times. This sequence joins TRBV7-8 and TRBJ1-5; maybe TRBD1 (5 bases). The CDR3 has 17 amino acids. Trimming left V 3 bases short and J 1 base short, with 16 bases between. Germline V gives CDR1 SGHVS, CDR2 FQNEAQ. The CDR3 sequence is CASSLADRGPSNQPQHF. CDR3 nucleotides: TGTGCCAGCAGCTTGGCTGACAGAGGGCCGAGCAATCAGCCCCAGCATTTT. Using reference TRBV7-8 and TRBJ1-5 for the parts outside the CDR3, the full variable domain is GAGVSQSPRYKVAKRGQDVALRCDPISGHVSLFWYQQALGQGPEFLTYFQNEAQLDKSGLPSDRFFAERPEGSVSTLKIQRTQQEDSAVYLCASSLADRGPSNQPQHFGDGTRLSIL.

The chain has TRBV2 and TRBJ1-2; 7 bases match TRBD1. This CDR3 has 15 residues. The V gene end was trimmed by 2 bases and the J gene end by 5 bases; junction bases not matched to a gene: 8. Germline lookup yields CDR1 SNHLY and CDR2 FYNNEI. CDR3 sequence: CASSEPTGAYYGYTF. The CDR3 nucleotides read TGTGCCAGCAGTGAACCAACAGGGGCGTATTATGGCTACACCTTC.

The chain combines TRBV3-1 with TRBJ1-1; TRBD1 is a possible D gene (6 bases). The CDR3 spans 15 residues. Germline values: CDR1 LGHDT, CDR2 YNNKEL (reference sequence). Trimming cost V 4 bases and J 5 bases, with 17 bases left between them. The chain's CDR3 is CASSRRGDKGTEAFF. The DNA of the CDR3 is TGTGCCAGCAGCCGACGAGGGGACAAGGGGACTGAAGCTTTCTTT.

J is TRBJ1-2 and V is TRBV18; perhaps TRBD1 as D (6 bases). V was trimmed by 5 bases and J by 4 bases, leaving 11 bases between them. CDR1 and CDR2 from the germline V gene are KGHSH and LQKENI. The CDR3 runs to 13 residues. The CDR3 protein is CASSRDTSYGYTF. The CDR3 nucleotides are TGTGCCAGCTCAAGGGACACTTCCTATGGCTACACCTTC. Filled out from reference TRBV18 and TRBJ1-2, the complete variable domain reads NAGVMQNPRHLVRRRGQEARLRCSPMKGHSHVYWYRQLPEEGLKFMVYLQKENIIDESGMPKERFSAEFPKEGPSILRIQQVVRGDSAAYFCASSRDTSYGYTFGSGTRLTVV.

There are a few counts of this clonotype. The gene calls are TRBV3-1 and TRBJ2-7; D is unclear. The V and J ends lost 2 bases and 1 base respectively, with 9 bases between them. Germline lookup yields CDR1 LGHDT and CDR2 YNNKEL (reference sequence). The CDR3 length is 14 residues. Here the CDR3 reads CASSQRPESYEQYF. The CDR3 nucleotides are TGTGCCAGCAGCCAACGGCCGGAGTCCTACGAGCAGTACTTC.

This clonotype was picked up many times. V usage is TRBV2 and J usage is TRBJ2-2, with TRBD1 matching over 7 bases. The V gene's germline CDR1 is SNHLY and CDR2 FYNNEI. The CDR3 sequence is 15 residues long. The V gene end was trimmed by 5 bases and the J gene end by 4 bases; junction bases not matched to a gene: 7. The CDR3 region has the DNA TGTGCCAGCAGTCCAGGGGGTGTGGGCACCGGGGAGCTGTTTTTT. Translated, it gives CASSPGGVGTGELFF.

The CDR3 nucleotides read TGCAGTGCTCCACTTCCGGGACGGGGGAACACTGAAGCTTTCTTT. Its translation: CSAPLPGRGNTEAFF. This sequence joins TRBV20-1 and TRBJ1-1; possible D gene TRBD1, 5 bases. Germline values: CDR1 DFQATT, CDR2 SNEGSKA (reference sequence). Trimming left V 5 bases short and J 1 base short, with 17 bases between. There are 15 residues in the CDR3.

This clonotype was counted between two and nine times. The rearrangement uses TRBV18 and TRBJ2-5; maybe TRBD1 (5 bases). CDR1 is KGHSH and CDR2 is LQKENI in the germline V gene. V gave up 5 bases and J gave up 1 base, with 14 bases separating them. The CDR3 is made up of 15 amino acids. CDR3 bases: TGTGCCAGCTCAGCTACCCGACAGACCCAAGAGACCCAGTACTTC. Amino acid sequence: CASSATRQTQETQYF.

The chain recombines TRBV12-3 or TRBV12-4 with TRBJ2-7; D ambiguous. Trimming pared 1 base from V and 5 bases from J, leaving 9 bases between. The CDR3 totals 13 residues. In nucleotides, the CDR3 is TGTGCCAGCAGTTTAGAGCAGTCCGACGAGCAGTACGTC. This gives the protein CASSLEQSDEQYV.

The chain is built from TRBV3-1 and TRBJ1-2; 8 nucleotides align to TRBD1. The CDR3 length is 16 residues. Germline V lookup: CDR1 LGHDT, CDR2 YNNKEL (reference sequence). With V trimmed by 4 bases and J by 7 bases, 14 bases remained unmatched. The DNA of the CDR3 is TGTGCCAGCAGCCCAGGACAGGGAAGGTTGCTCCGTGGCTACACCTTC. It yields the protein CASSPGQGRLLRGYTF.

This clonotype was recorded at least ten times. The chain combines TRBV19 with TRBJ2-1; 9 bases line up with TRBD2. CDR1 LNHDA and CDR2 SQIVND come from the germline V gene (reference sequence). V lost 3 bases to trimming and J lost 9 bases; unmatched junction nucleotides: 9. This CDR3 contains 15 residues. This CDR3 is CASSMGGGVRPEQFF. In DNA form, the CDR3 reads TGTGCCAGTAGTATGGGCGGGGGGGTGCGCCCTGAGCAGTTCTTC.

This clonotype was picked up a small number of times. This chain joins TRBV27 and TRBJ1-5, with D hard to call. V lost 1 base and J lost 6, with 7 bases in between. Germline CDR1 reads MNHEY; CDR2 reads SMNVEV (reference sequence). The CDR3 spans 13 residues. CDR3 sequence: CASSLLPGQPQHF. The DNA for the CDR3 is TGTGCCAGCAGTTTATTGCCCGGTCAGCCCCAGCATTTT.

The J gene is TRBJ2-1, the V gene TRBV4-2; D gene uncertain. The V end lost 1 base, the J end lost 0 bases, and 7 bases lay between the germline ends. The germline V gene encodes CDR1 LGHNA and CDR2 YNFKEQ. CDR3 length: 15 residues. CDR3 amino acids: CASSQVDSSYNEQFF. DNA for the CDR3: TGTGCCAGCAGCCAAGTGGATAGCTCCTACAATGAGCAGTTCTTC.

The chain employs TRBV7-2 and TRBJ2-3; D uncertain. CDR1 and CDR2 from the germline V gene are SGHTA and FQGNSA. This CDR3 has 11 residues. The V and J ends lost 4 bases and 9 bases respectively, with 8 bases between them. The CDR3 DNA is TGTGCCAGCAGCTCCGGGCCGACGCAGTATTTT. It codes for CASSSGPTQYF.

This chain uses TRBV6-1 with TRBJ2-3; D ambiguous. Germline CDR1 reads MNHNS; CDR2 reads SASEGT. The length of the CDR3 is 15 residues. With 5 bases removed from V and 0 bases from J, the gap between germline ends came to 12 bases. CDR3 nucleotide sequence: TGTGCCAGCAGTCAAAGACTGACTAGCACAGATACGCAGTATTTT. Translating gives CASSQRLTSTDTQYF.

This clonotype was counted once. The genes are TRBV7-9 and TRBJ2-2, with D possibly being TRBD1 (6 bases). Trimming removed 6 bases from V and 4 bases from J, with 12 bases in between. This CDR3 has 14 residues. CDR1 and CDR2 (germline): SEHNR, FQNEAQ (reference sequence). DNA for the CDR3: TGTGCCAGCAGTCAACAGGGTCCCACCGGGGAGCTGTTTTTT. Translated, it gives CASSQQGPTGELFF.

V gene TRBV7-9 combines with J gene TRBJ2-3; unclear D gene. From germline, CDR1 is SEHNR and CDR2 FQNEAQ (reference sequence). V dropped 8 bases and J dropped 6 bases, with 9 bases sitting between them. The CDR3 runs 11 residues. The CDR3 here is CASGVIDTQYF. In nucleotides, the CDR3 is TGTGCCAGCGGGGTTATCGATACGCAGTATTTT.

This clonotype was seen a handful of times. The CDR3 DNA reads as TGTGCCAGCAGTTCCTGGCCCGGTAATGCTTTCTTT. Translated: CASSSWPGNAFF. The chain links TRBV27 to TRBJ1-1; D ambiguous. Germline-derived CDR1 and CDR2 are MNHEY and SMNVEV (reference sequence). V was cut by 4 bases and J by 11 bases, with 14 bases left in between. This CDR3 has 12 amino acids.

This clonotype was counted a few times. V usage is TRBV2 and J usage is TRBJ1-5, with D unresolved. Germline V gene data show CDR1 as SNHLY and CDR2 as FYNNEI. With 7 bases removed from V and 3 bases from J, the gap between germline ends came to 16 bases. The CDR3 consists of 15 residues. The CDR3 nucleotides read TGTGCCAGCACCCTTTGGGGTCCGAACAATCAGCCCCAGCATTTT. Protein sequence: CASTLWGPNNQPQHF.

This clonotype was seen ten or more times. The chain recombines TRBV3-1 with TRBJ1-1, with D hard to call. Trimming removed 4 bases from V and 8 bases from J, with 11 bases in between. This CDR3 has 12 amino acids. Germline V gene sequence: CDR1 LGHDT, CDR2 YNNKEL (reference sequence). The CDR3 reads CASSLKGLEAFF. Written as DNA, the CDR3 is TGTGCCAGCAGCCTAAAGGGCCTCGAAGCTTTCTTT.

The chain uses TRBV5-1 and TRBJ2-7; perhaps TRBD1 as D (5 bases). There are 14 residues in the CDR3. Trimming took off 7 bases at V and 1 base at J, with 15 bases between the two ends. CDR1 and CDR2 from the germline V gene are SGHRS and YFSETQ. CDR3 bases: TGCGCCAGCCAAGGGGCGGATTGGTCCTACGAGCAGTACTTC. Protein: CASQGADWSYEQYF.

In its sample, this clonotype was seen many times. The V and J genes are TRBV7-9 and TRBJ2-7, with D perhaps TRBD2 (6 bases). Trimming took 4 bases from V and 4 from J, leaving 14 bases between them. There are 14 residues in the CDR3. Germline assignment: CDR1 SEHNR and CDR2 FQNEAQ (reference sequence). CDR3 nucleotides: TGTGCCAGCAGCTCTCCGGGACTCCCGTACGAGCAGTACTTC. The encoded protein is CASSSPGLPYEQYF.

This clonotype was recorded a few times. V and J are TRBV20-1 and TRBJ2-2, with a tentative D call TRBD1 (6 bases). The CDR3 has 15 residues. Germline-derived CDR1 and CDR2 are DFQATT and SNEGSKA (reference sequence). V was shortened by 1 base and J by 6 bases, with 15 bases between the two germline ends. CDR3 residues: CSARGGTPGAGELFF. The CDR3 coding sequence is TGCAGTGCTAGAGGTGGGACACCGGGTGCCGGGGAGCTGTTTTTT.

This chain connects TRBV5-1 to TRBJ1-5; the D is unclear. V was pared by 4 bases and J by 5 bases, with 10 bases between. This CDR3 spans 13 amino acids. Germline assignment: CDR1 SGHRS and CDR2 YFSETQ. The CDR3 bases are TGCGCCAGCAGCACGGACCCTGATCAGCCCCAGCATTTT. Its translation: CASSTDPDQPQHF.

This clonotype was observed a few times. CDR3 bases: TGTGCCAGCAGTTCCACACTAGCGGGGGTGGAGACCCAGTACTTC. The encoded protein is CASSSTLAGVETQYF. This chain connects TRBV11-2 to TRBJ2-5, with 11 positions matching TRBD2. Germline V gene data show CDR1 as SGHAT and CDR2 as FQNNGV. The CDR3 is 15 amino acids. V gave up 6 bases and J gave up 5 bases; unmatched junction bases: 8.

The chain joins TRBV3-1 to TRBJ2-1, with TRBD2 identical over 7 bases. This CDR3 contains 17 residues. Germline V gives CDR1 LGHDT, CDR2 YNNKEL (reference sequence). V lost 1 base, J lost 9 bases, and 15 bases stayed unmatched. CDR3 nucleotide sequence: TGTGCCAGCAGCCAAGGCTTGCGGGGGACCTGTCTAGGTGAGCAGTTCTTC. As protein: CASSQGLRGTCLGEQFF.

This clonotype appeared a few times. The chain couples TRBV12-3 or TRBV12-4 to TRBJ1-5; D not certain. This CDR3 is 13 amino acids long. Trimming left V 3 bases short and J 5 bases short, with 8 bases between. The CDR3, as DNA: TGTGCCAGCAGTTTTAATCAAGATCAGCCCCAGCATTTT. Protein product: CASSFNQDQPQHF.

This clonotype was seen more than once but under ten times. The chain employs TRBV28 and TRBJ2-6, with TRBD2 as a possible D gene (6 bases). Germline CDR1 reads MDHEN; CDR2 reads SYDVKM. The germline V and J ends were trimmed by 3 bases and 3 bases, with 9 bases remaining between them. CDR3 length equals 15 residues. In DNA form, the CDR3 reads TGTGCCAGCAGTTTCGGAGGGGTTGGGGCCAACGTCCTGACTTTC. This codes for CASSFGGVGANVLTF.

This clonotype was counted between two and nine times. J is TRBJ2-5 and V is TRBV24-1; D is possibly TRBD2 (6 bases). CDR3 size: 13 residues. From germline, CDR1 is KGHDR and CDR2 SFDVKD. The germline V and J ends were trimmed by 0 bases and 5 bases, with 6 bases remaining between them. CDR3 loop: CATSDLAGETQYF. CDR3 sequence (DNA): TGTGCCACCAGTGATTTGGCGGGGGAGACCCAGTACTTC.

This clonotype was picked up a small number of times. The V call is TRBV4-3, the J call TRBJ2-7; D remains unclear. V dropped 5 bases and J dropped 2 bases, with 16 bases sitting between them. CDR1 is LGHNA, CDR2 YSLEER, per germline. The CDR3 covers 15 residues. CDR3: CASSEIRANTYEQYV. The CDR3 DNA reads TGCGCCAGCAGCGAAATCCGGGCCAACACCTACGAGCAGTACGTC.

V gene TRBV24-1 combines with J gene TRBJ2-1, with 10 bases fitting TRBD2. This CDR3 is 16 amino acids long. CDR1 is KGHDR and CDR2 is SFDVKD in the germline V gene. J gave up 8 bases and V 4 bases, and 10 bases lay outside the gene matches. CDR3 protein: CATSDPSAGGHHEQFF. CDR3 nucleotides: TGTGCCACCAGTGACCCCTCAGCGGGGGGGCATCATGAGCAGTTCTTC.

This clonotype was seen many times. The chain has TRBV29-1 and TRBJ1-1; D is unresolved. Germline V gives CDR1 SQVTM, CDR2 ANQGSEA. V was trimmed by 1 base and J by 2 bases, leaving 8 bases between them. The CDR3 is made up of 13 amino acids. The CDR3 is CSVEGGTNTEAFF. CDR3 DNA: TGCAGCGTTGAAGGGGGAACTAACACTGAAGCTTTCTTT.